The rows below give T cell receptor beta chains drawn from one sample of a study of CD8 T cells in Susac syndrome. TCRdb processed the immunoSEQ multiplex PCR reads anew with MiXCR; each CDR3 protein has one entry. This table holds tens of thousands of distinct CDR3 sequences, 90% to 95% found once. Sequenced sample: CD4+ T cells from PBMCs. The receptor set was obtained from a human donor with Susac syndrome. CDR3s include the opening cysteine and the closing phenylalanine or tryptophan. The D gene is left open where the match is weak. A row's size may be missing; if present it is once, few, many or a size class.

clone_size,d_call,v_call,j_call,cdr3_aa,cdr3_nt
.,.,TRBV7-9,TRBJ1-3,CASSLEVTGNTIYF,TGTGCCAGCAGCTTAGAGGTTACTGGAAACACCATATATTTT
.,.,TRBV30,TRBJ2-1,CAWSVQGGYNEQFF,TGTGCCTGGAGTGTACAAGGGGGCTACAATGAGCAGTTCTTC
.,TRBD1,TRBV20-1,TRBJ2-7,CSAMGTAGAQYF,TGCAGCGCGATGGGGACAGCTGGCGCGCAGTACTTC
.,TRBD2,TRBV6-1,TRBJ2-1,CASSRTSGGAYNEQFF,TGTGCCAGCAGCCGGACTAGCGGGGGGGCCTACAATGAGCAGTTCTTC
.,.,TRBV5-1,TRBJ2-3,CASSLVRTDTDTQYF,TGCGCCAGCAGCTTGGTAAGGACAGACACAGATACGCAGTATTTT
.,TRBD1,TRBV4-3,TRBJ2-1,CASSQGRGLKSNNEQFF,TGCGCCAGCAGCCAGGGCAGGGGGCTAAAATCAAACAATGAGCAGTTCTTC
.,.,TRBV30,TRBJ1-1,CAWSVRGTEAFF,TGTGCCTGGAGTGTAAGAGGAACTGAAGCTTTCTTT
once,TRBD2,TRBV7-3,TRBJ2-1,CASSDPSGYNEQFF,TGTGCCAGCAGTGATCCTAGCGGTTACAATGAGCAGTTCTTC
.,TRBD2,TRBV7-2,TRBJ2-7,CASSSLAGASYEQYF,TGTGCCAGCAGCTCTCTAGCGGGAGCGTCCTACGAGCAGTACTTC
.,TRBD2,TRBV27,TRBJ2-1,CASKARGGGAYNEQFF,TGTGCCAGCAAGGCCCGTGGCGGGGGAGCCTACAATGAGCAGTTCTTC
.,TRBD2,TRBV7-9,TRBJ2-7,CASSFSGTSYEQYF,TGTGCCAGCAGCTTCAGCGGGACTAGCTACGAGCAGTACTTC
.,.,TRBV3-1,TRBJ2-6,CASGLRSGANVLTF,TGTGCCAGCGGGCTCCGCTCTGGGGCCAACGTCCTGACTTTC
once,.,TRBV15,TRBJ1-4,CATSRASVVSEKLFF,TGTGCCACCAGCAGAGCATCGGTAGTCAGTGAAAAACTGTTTTTT
.,.,TRBV29-1,TRBJ1-1,CSVEIQLDTEAFF,TGCAGCGTTGAAATCCAGCTGGACACTGAAGCTTTCTTT
once,.,TRBV5-6,TRBJ2-1,CASSLQGGQFF,TGTGCCAGCAGCTTGCAAGGGGGGCAGTTCTTC
.,.,TRBV28,TRBJ1-1,CASTLSLNTEAFF,TGTGCCAGCACCCTCAGCCTGAACACTGAAGCTTTCTTT
.,.,TRBV4-2,TRBJ1-1,CASTQLWTAELNTEAFF,TGTGCCAGCACACAACTTTGGACAGCCGAATTGAACACTGAAGCTTTCTTT
.,.,TRBV5-6,TRBJ2-1,CASSSLNEQFF,TGTGCCAGCAGCTCGTTGAATGAGCAGTTCTTC
once,.,TRBV5-5,TRBJ1-2,CASSLPTSYGYTF,TGTGCCAGCAGCTTGCCGACTAGCTATGGCTACACCTTC
.,.,TRBV15,TRBJ2-3,CATSRGDSFGYF,TGTGCCACCAGCAGAGGGGACTCCTTTGGGTATTTT
.,TRBD1,TRBV18,TRBJ1-2,CASSPGQPLSGYTF,TGTGCCAGCTCACCGGGACAGCCGCTTTCTGGCTACACCTTC
.,.,TRBV20-1,TRBJ2-7,CSASSGSYEQYF,TGCAGTGCTAGTTCAGGTTCCTACGAGCAGTACTTC
.,TRBD1,TRBV11-2,TRBJ2-3,CASGKGQGSRTDTQYF,TGTGCCAGCGGCAAGGGACAGGGTTCGCGCACAGATACGCAGTATTTT
.,TRBD2,TRBV20-1,TRBJ2-7,CSARRSGLAAYEQYF,TGCAGTGCTAGGAGGTCAGGGCTAGCGGCCTACGAGCAGTACTTC
.,.,TRBV29-1,TRBJ2-7,CSVIFNGGHSYEQYF,TGCAGCGTCATCTTCAATGGGGGTCACTCCTACGAGCAGTACTTC
once,.,TRBV9,TRBJ2-3,CASSAALTDTQYF,TGTGCCAGCAGCGCGGCCCTGACGGATACGCAGTATTTT
.,.,TRBV7-2,TRBJ2-3,CASSLDGRWADTQYF,TGTGCCAGCAGCTTAGACGGGAGATGGGCAGATACGCAGTATTTT
.,TRBD2,TRBV24-1,TRBJ2-3,CATSDSGTSGTDTQYF,TGTGCCACCAGTGATTCCGGGACTAGCGGGACAGATACGCAGTATTTT